The 21 T cell receptor beta chains below all came from one sample that was sequenced in a study of glioma-infiltrating T cells after dendritic cell vaccination. Generated by immunoSEQ multiplex PCR, the TCRdb table keeps only in-frame clones and is missing some. Of tens of thousands of clones listed, 80% to 90% are singletons. Noted time point: after dendritic cell vaccination, including at tumor progression/relapse. The sequences come from blood, collected after dendritic cell vaccination. Receptor source: a human donor with glioblastoma.

The gene calls are TRBV7-9 and TRBJ1-2, with a possible D match to TRBD1 (6 bases). CDR1 and CDR2 from the germline V gene are SEHNR and FQNEAQ (reference sequence). V was cut by 4 bases and J by 8 bases, with 26 bases left in between. The CDR3 runs to 17 residues. CDR3 amino acids: CASSSSNSQGSSQGYTF. DNA for the CDR3: TGTGCCAGCAGCTCATCAAACTCACAGGGTTCTTCGCAGGGCTACACCTTC. Supplemented by reference TRBV7-9 and TRBJ1-2, the full variable domain reads DTGVSQNPRHKITKRGQNVTFRCDPISEHNRLYWYRQTLGQGPEFLTYFQNEAQLEKSRLLSDRFSAERPKGSFSTLEIQRTEQGDSAMYLCASSSSNSQGSSQGYTFGSGTRLTVV.

The sample holds one count of this clone. The chain links TRBV5-6 to TRBJ2-3; weak D call: TRBD2 (6 bases). The CDR3 totals 13 residues. V shed 3 bases and J shed 6 bases, with 11 bases lying between them. The V gene's germline CDR1 is SGHDT and CDR2 YYEEEE. The CDR3 DNA reads as TGTGCCAGCAGCTCGGGACTCCCGGATACGCAGTATTTT. The encoded protein is CASSSGLPDTQYF.

The genes are TRBV7-2 and TRBJ2-7; the match to TRBD2 covers 11 bases. The CDR3 length is 14 residues. Looked up from germline, CDR1 is SGHTA and CDR2 is FQGNSA. Losses at the gene ends were 1 base for V and 4 bases for J; bases not matched to a gene: 0. The CDR3 here is CASSLGLAGYEQYF. Written as DNA, the CDR3 is TGTGCCAGCAGCTTAGGACTAGCGGGGTACGAGCAGTACTTC.

V gene TRBV5-6 combines with J gene TRBJ2-7; TRBD2 matches 8 bases. CDR1 and CDR2 from the germline V gene are SGHDT and YYEEEE. Germline trimming cut 3 bases from V and 2 bases from J; bases unmatched to any gene: 10. The CDR3 runs 16 residues. CDR3: CASSSRGTSRTYEQYF. The CDR3 coding sequence is TGTGCCAGCAGCTCGCGGGGGACTAGTAGGACCTACGAGCAGTACTTC.

The V call is TRBV6-5, the J call TRBJ1-3; TRBD1 agrees at 9 bases. CDR1 and CDR2 from the germline V gene are MNHEY and SVGAGI. Losses at the gene ends were 2 bases for V and 10 bases for J; bases not matched to a gene: 12. The CDR3 is 16 amino acids. CDR3 bases: TGTGCCAGCAGTTACGAACAGGGGGCGAGGTTTGGGACCATATATTTT. Amino acids: CASSYEQGARFGTIYF.

This clone is a singleton in its sample. The V gene is TRBV5-1, the J gene TRBJ2-3; weak D call: TRBD1 (6 bases). CDR3 length: 15 residues. Trimming shortened V by 0 bases and J by 4 bases, and 12 bases separated the two germline ends. From germline, CDR1 is SGHRS and CDR2 YFSETQ. The CDR3 nucleotides are TGCGCCAGCAGCTTGGGCAGGGGCGGTGCAGATACGCAGTATTTT. This gives the protein CASSLGRGGADTQYF.

The CDR3 nucleotides are TGCGCCAGCAGCCCGGCGGGCGGGGAGCTTTGGGAGCAGTTCTTC. Translating it yields CASSPAGGELWEQFF. This chain connects TRBV4-3 to TRBJ2-1; a possible D gene is TRBD2 (6 bases). V lost 4 bases and J 10 bases, leaving 20 bases between the germline ends. The CDR3 has 15 amino acids. The germline CDR1 and CDR2 sequences are LGHNA and YSLEER.

The sample holds one count of this clone. J is TRBJ2-6 and V is TRBV5-1, with unresolved D. The germline gives CDR1 SGHRS, CDR2 YFSETQ. V dropped 1 base and J dropped 0 bases, with 5 bases sitting between them. This CDR3 is built from 15 residues. The CDR3 sequence: CASSLSSSGANVLTF. In DNA form, the CDR3 reads TGCGCCAGCAGCTTGTCCAGCTCTGGGGCCAACGTCCTGACTTTC.

The chain couples TRBV6-5 to TRBJ1-4; 8 bases match TRBD1. The CDR3 consists of 14 residues. Trimming cost V 5 bases and J 8 bases; bases outside gene matches: 7. Germline values: CDR1 MNHEY, CDR2 SVGAGI. CDR3 DNA: TGTGCCAGCAGTCAGACAGGGGCAGGCGAAAAACTGTTTTTT. This codes for CASSQTGAGEKLFF.

This chain joins TRBV5-1 and TRBJ2-2; D perhaps matches TRBD2 (6 bases). V lost 5 bases and J 2 bases, leaving 16 bases between the germline ends. Germline lookup yields CDR1 SGHRS and CDR2 YFSETQ. The CDR3 extends over 16 amino acids. In DNA, the CDR3 is TGCGCCAGCAGTCTGCCCGGGACTTCTAACACCGGGGAGCTGTTTTTT. The encoded protein is CASSLPGTSNTGELFF.

V gene TRBV6-1 combines with J gene TRBJ2-7, with TRBD2 as a possible D gene (5 bases). V dropped 1 base and J dropped 6 bases, with 13 bases sitting between them. CDR3 length equals 14 residues. Per germline, CDR1 MNHNS and CDR2 SASEGT. In DNA form, the CDR3 reads TGTGCCAGCAGTGAAGGAGGGATCCCCTCCGAGCAGTACTTC. Its translation: CASSEGGIPSEQYF.

The rearrangement uses TRBV7-3 and TRBJ2-5, with a tentative D call TRBD2 (6 bases). This CDR3 is built from 14 residues. With 1 base removed from V and 2 bases from J, the gap between germline ends came to 8 bases. Germline V CDR1 and CDR2: SGHTA, FQGTGA. This CDR3 is CASSLMGLQETQYF. DNA of the CDR3: TGTGCCAGCAGCTTAATGGGACTGCAAGAGACCCAGTACTTC.

This clone turned up a few times. The genes are TRBV29-1 and TRBJ1-1, with D uncertain. Germline V gene lookup returns CDR1 SQVTM and CDR2 ANQGSEA. Trimming pared 3 bases from V and 7 bases from J, leaving 6 bases between. This CDR3 is built from 10 residues. CDR3 in DNA: TGCAGCGTTGATAGTGTTGAAGCTTTCTTT. This gives the protein CSVDSVEAFF. Full variable domain (missing parts from reference TRBV29-1 and TRBJ1-1): SAVISQKPSRDICQRGTSLTIQCQVDSQVTMMFWYRQQPGQSLTLIATANQGSEATYESGFVIDKFPISRPNLTFSTLTVSNMSPEDSSIYLCSVDSVEAFFGQGTRLTVV.

The genes are TRBV5-1 and TRBJ2-2, with TRBD2 matching over 10 bases. Trimming cost V 0 bases and J 5 bases; bases outside gene matches: 4. The CDR3 spans 16 residues. Germline assignment: CDR1 SGHRS and CDR2 YFSETQ. CDR3 nucleotides: TGCGCCAGCAGCTTGGTAGCGGGGGGTACGACCGGGGAGCTGTTTTTT. Residues: CASSLVAGGTTGELFF.

This rearrangement joins TRBV2 to TRBJ2-7; the match to TRBD2 covers 9 bases. CDR1 and CDR2 from the germline V gene are SNHLY and FYNNEI. V was pared by 1 base and J by 5 bases, with 6 bases of the junction left unmatched. This CDR3 spans 15 amino acids. CDR3 bases: TGTGCCAGCAGTGAAGGGGCGATAGCGGGAGACGAGCAGTACTTC. Its translation is CASSEGAIAGDEQYF.

The chain employs TRBV7-2 and TRBJ2-7, with 11 bases that match TRBD2. Per the germline V gene, CDR1 is SGHTA and CDR2 is FQGNSA. After removal of 6 bases from V and 0 bases from J, the junction contained 13 bases not matched to a gene. This CDR3 contains 18 residues. CDR3 residues: CASRIVRPGLADSYEQYF. The CDR3 coding sequence is TGTGCCAGCAGGATCGTTAGACCGGGACTAGCGGACTCCTACGAGCAGTACTTC.

The CDR3 loop is CASSAVADSYNEQFF. The DNA for the CDR3 is TGTGCCAGCAGCGCCGTAGCGGACTCCTACAATGAGCAGTTCTTC. V is TRBV7-3 and J is TRBJ2-1, with TRBD2 as a possible D gene (6 bases). The V gene lost 5 bases and the J gene lost 0 bases, with 11 bases spanning the gap. The CDR3 extends over 15 amino acids. Germline CDR1 SGHTA, CDR2 FQGTGA.

This clone occurred a few times. V usage is TRBV29-1 and J usage is TRBJ1-3, with 9 positions matching TRBD1. Germline-derived CDR1 and CDR2 are SQVTM and ANQGSEA. This CDR3 has 15 residues. Germline trimming cut 4 bases from V and 3 bases from J; bases unmatched to any gene: 7. The CDR3 DNA is TGCAGCGTTGTGGGACAGGGCAAATATGGAAACACCATATATTTT. Protein product: CSVVGQGKYGNTIYF.

J is TRBJ2-1 and V is TRBV9; weak D call: TRBD2 (6 bases). The CDR3 is 14 residues long. The V and J ends lost 0 bases and 4 bases respectively, with 8 bases between them. The germline CDR1 and CDR2 sequences are SGDLS and YYNGEE. CDR3 protein: CASSVARGYNEQFF. The CDR3 nucleotides read TGTGCCAGCAGCGTAGCCCGGGGGTACAATGAGCAGTTCTTC.

The chain recombines TRBV6-5 with TRBJ1-1; a possible D gene is TRBD1 (5 bases). This CDR3 comprises 15 residues. Germline CDR1 and CDR2: MNHEY and SVGAGI. The ends were cut back, 2 bases at V and 0 bases at J, with 10 bases in the middle. CDR3 sequence: CASSYRSDMNTEAFF. The CDR3 DNA reads TGTGCCAGCAGTTACAGGTCGGACATGAACACTGAAGCTTTCTTT.

The CDR3 sequence: CASPSSADTQYF. Written as DNA, the CDR3 is TGTGCCAGCCCCTCGTCTGCAGATACGCAGTATTTT. The V call is TRBV2, the J call TRBJ2-3; D ambiguous. Germline V lookup: CDR1 SNHLY, CDR2 FYNNEI. The CDR3 runs to 12 residues. Trimming removed 8 bases at V and 4 bases at J, with 10 bases between.